This TCR beta chain stems from a study of shared clonotypes between healthy human individuals. Study details: Per donor, three plates held CD4 naive cells, three held CD4 memory, two held CD8 naive and one held CD8 memory. Study outcomes and limitations: An effect of sequencing depth on clonotype sharing among donors was expected.

V shed 3 bases, J shed 2 bases, and the junction held 1 base outside the gene matches. The CDR3 covers 13 residues. CDR1 and CDR2 (germline): MNHEY, SMNVEV (reference sequence). Naive CD8 populations comprised CD45RO-negative cells positively selected for CCR7, excluding terminally differentiated effector memory CD45RA+ cells. Turning to this clone: Its antigen is currently unknown. Different DNA sequences within this sample yield the same CDR3.

TCRdb's copy holds only in-frame clones and misses some; the assay was immunoSEQ multiplex PCR. The repertoire holds around 2,000,000 clones, with over 85% as singletons. The clonotype comes from a young man in good health. Sequenced sample: naive CD8+ T cells sorted from blood. The chain has TRBV27 and TRBJ2-7; TRBD2 aligns across 7 bases. The CDR3 DNA follows: TGTGCCAGCAGTTTCGGACTAGCCTACGAGCAGTACTTC. Translation: CASSFGLAYEQYF.